The 10 T cell receptor beta chains reported below all come from one sample, sequenced in a study of CD8 T cells in Susac syndrome. Reverse transcription used about 0.45 to 1 ug RNA and random hexamers. Via MiXCR, TCRdb re-called the immunoSEQ multiplex PCR reads, giving one row per CDR3 protein. This sample has about 53,000 distinct CDR3 sequences, with approximately 95% found just once. The sample was CD8+ T cells from PBMCs. All receptors derive from a human donor with Susac syndrome.

The chain has TRBV6-1 and TRBJ2-2; no definite D call. CDR1 and CDR2 from the germline V gene are MNHNS and SASEGT. V was trimmed by 8 bases and J by 3 bases, leaving 7 bases between them. CDR3 size: 12 residues. In DNA, the CDR3 is TGTGCCAGCGGTGGAGACACCGGGGAGCTGTTTTTT. This codes for CASGGDTGELFF.

V is TRBV5-4 and J is TRBJ2-2, with D perhaps matching TRBD1 or TRBD2 (6 bases each). Trimming left V 4 bases short and J 5 bases short, with 12 bases between. The CDR3 covers 14 residues. Germline V CDR1 and CDR2: SGHNT, YYREEE (reference sequence). CDR3 amino acids: CASSTRGGTGELFF. CDR3 nucleotides: TGTGCCAGCAGCACCAGAGGGGGGACCGGGGAGCTGTTTTTT.

The V and J genes are TRBV4-1 and TRBJ2-1; 9 nucleotides align to TRBD1. The CDR3 extends over 14 amino acids. J gave up 8 bases and V 1 base, and 3 bases lay outside the gene matches. Germline V lookup: CDR1 MGHRA, CDR2 YSYEKL. In nucleotides, the CDR3 is TGCGCCAGCAGCCAAGCGGACAGGGGAGATGAGCAGTTCTTC. Its translation is CASSQADRGDEQFF.

The chain is built from TRBV6-1 and TRBJ2-5; D remains ambiguous. The germline V and J ends were trimmed by 5 bases and 5 bases, with 9 bases remaining between them. Germline values: CDR1 MNHNS, CDR2 SASEGT. The CDR3 is 12 amino acids. Here the CDR3 reads CASSRYEETQYF. The CDR3 DNA sequence: TGTGCCAGCAGTAGATACGAGGAGACCCAGTACTTC.

The chain has TRBV9 and TRBJ2-4; no firm D call. The V gene's germline CDR1 is SGDLS and CDR2 YYNGEE. V was trimmed by 0 bases and J by 5 bases, leaving 9 bases between them. The CDR3 covers 14 residues. CDR3 sequence: CASSVGNRENIQYF. DNA for the CDR3: TGTGCCAGCAGCGTAGGGAACAGAGAAAACATTCAGTACTTC.

This chain connects TRBV5-1 to TRBJ1-1; D is possibly TRBD1 (5 bases). Germline-derived CDR1 and CDR2 are SGHRS and YFSETQ. Trimming stripped 4 bases from V and 1 base from J, with 11 bases between. This CDR3 contains 14 residues. This CDR3 reads CASSTKTGNTEAFF. CDR3 coding DNA: TGCGCCAGCAGCACAAAAACAGGGAACACTGAAGCTTTCTTT.

V gene TRBV9 combines with J gene TRBJ2-3; 11 bases match TRBD2. The V gene end was trimmed by 2 bases and the J gene end by 2 bases; junction bases not matched to a gene: 7. The CDR3 contains 17 residues. CDR1 and CDR2 from the germline V gene are SGDLS and YYNGEE. CDR3 amino acids: CASSVQLAGATTDTQYF. The CDR3 DNA is TGTGCCAGCAGCGTTCAACTAGCGGGGGCTACCACAGATACGCAGTATTTT.

V usage is TRBV15 and J usage is TRBJ1-4; D unresolved. V lost 0 bases and J lost 7, with 9 bases in between. Germline V lookup: CDR1 LNHNV, CDR2 YYDKDF (reference sequence). This CDR3 region has 14 residues. The CDR3 nucleotides read TGTGCCACCAGCAGAGATAGGCGCTCTGAAAAACTGTTTTTT. Protein product: CATSRDRRSEKLFF.

This chain connects TRBV19 to TRBJ2-3, with TRBD2 matching 11 bases. J gave up 1 base and V 5 bases, and 11 bases lay outside the gene matches. The germline gives CDR1 LNHDA, CDR2 SQIVND (reference sequence). The CDR3 loop spans 18 amino acids. Written as DNA, the CDR3 is TGTGCCAGTAGTTGGGTAGCGGGGGGGCCGCGAGGCACAGATACGCAGTATTTT. It translates to CASSWVAGGPRGTDTQYF.

The chain has TRBV7-9 and TRBJ2-5; D is possibly TRBD2 (5 bases). This CDR3 has 15 residues. The germline gives CDR1 SEHNR, CDR2 FQNEAQ (reference sequence). Trimming removed 5 bases at V and 1 base at J, with 14 bases between. CDR3 nucleotide sequence: TGTGCCAGCAGCCCGGACGGAGGACCCCAAGAGACCCAGTACTTC. Protein sequence: CASSPDGGPQETQYF.